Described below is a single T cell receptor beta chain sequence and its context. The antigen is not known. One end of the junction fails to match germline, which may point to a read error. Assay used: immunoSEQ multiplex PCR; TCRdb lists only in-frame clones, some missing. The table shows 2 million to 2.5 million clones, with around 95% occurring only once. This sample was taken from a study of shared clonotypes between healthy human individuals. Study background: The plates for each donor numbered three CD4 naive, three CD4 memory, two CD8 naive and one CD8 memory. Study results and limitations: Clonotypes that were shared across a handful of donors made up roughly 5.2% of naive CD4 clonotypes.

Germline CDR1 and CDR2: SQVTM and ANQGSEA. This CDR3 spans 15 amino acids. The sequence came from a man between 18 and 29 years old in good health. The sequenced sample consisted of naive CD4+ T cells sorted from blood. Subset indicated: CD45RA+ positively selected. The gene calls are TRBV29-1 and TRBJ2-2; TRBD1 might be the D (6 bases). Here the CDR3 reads CSVEPRGLNTEELFF. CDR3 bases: TGCAGCGTTGAACCCAGGGGTTTAAACACCGAGGAGCTGTTTTTT.